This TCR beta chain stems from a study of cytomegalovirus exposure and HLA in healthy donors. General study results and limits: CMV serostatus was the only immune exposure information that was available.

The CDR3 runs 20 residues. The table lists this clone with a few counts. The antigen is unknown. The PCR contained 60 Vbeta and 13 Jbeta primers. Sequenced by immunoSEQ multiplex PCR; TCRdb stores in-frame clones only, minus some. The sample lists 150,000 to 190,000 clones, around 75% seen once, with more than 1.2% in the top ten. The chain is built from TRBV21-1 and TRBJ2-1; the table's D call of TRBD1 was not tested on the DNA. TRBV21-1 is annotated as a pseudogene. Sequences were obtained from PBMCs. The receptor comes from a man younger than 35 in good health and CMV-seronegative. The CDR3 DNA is TGTGCCAGCACCCAACCCTGGGACAGGGAGGATGTTAGCGGGAATAGGGTGCAGTTCTTC. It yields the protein CASTQPWDREDVSGNRVQFF.